A selection of T cell receptor beta chains follows, all from one sample in a study of T-cell memory formation after mild COVID-19. TCRdb reprocessed the 5' RACE reads with MiXCR, giving one entry per CDR3 protein. The sample yields about 340,000 distinct CDR3 sequences, approximately 13% seen once. Sequences were obtained from PBMCs or a T cell subset sorted from them (not recorded which). The source of these receptors is a man younger than 35 who had mild COVID-19 (a few samples of this study predate the infection). Cell type and time point are not known. Both conserved end residues are part of each CDR3. The D gene is left open where the match is weak. Size is omitted from some rows. Given values are once, few, many or a class for expanded clones.

TRBJ2-7	few	TRBD1	TRBV4-1	CASSNGQGSEQYF	TGCGCCAGCAGCAACGGACAGGGGTCCGAGCAGTACTTC
TRBJ1-2	large	TRBD1	TRBV14	CASSGTGNYGYTF	TGTGCCAGCAGCGGGACAGGGAACTATGGCTACACCTTC
TRBJ2-4	many	TRBD2	TRBV7-2	CASSRGGAKNIQYF	TGTGCCAGCAGTAGGGGAGGGGCCAAAAACATTCAGTACTTC
TRBJ2-7	NA	NA	TRBV20-1	CSARALAAVSYEQYF	TGCAGTGCTAGGGCGTTAGCGGCTGTTTCCTACGAGCAGTACTTC
TRBJ2-5	NA	TRBD1	TRBV9	CASSVGTGAETQYF	TGTGCCAGCAGCGTAGGGACAGGGGCGGAGACCCAGTACTTC
TRBJ1-4	few	TRBD1	TRBV28	CASSPLTGAEKLFF	TGTGCCAGCAGTCCCCTGACAGGGGCTGAAAAACTGTTTTTT
TRBJ2-3	few	NA	TRBV3-1	CASSQSPPDTQYF	TGTGCCAGCAGCCAGTCCCCCCCAGATACGCAGTATTTT
TRBJ2-5	few	TRBD1	TRBV6-5	CASSYTVPGQQYQETQYF	TGTGCCAGCAGTTACACCGTCCCGGGACAGCAGTACCAAGAGACCCAGTACTTC
TRBJ2-1	few	TRBD1	TRBV10-3	CAIRTDRGLNNEQFF	TGTGCCATCAGAACTGACAGGGGGCTTAACAATGAGCAGTTCTTC
TRBJ2-1	NA	TRBD1	TRBV11-2	CASRDRVNNEQFF	TGTGCCAGCCGTGACAGGGTTAACAATGAGCAGTTCTTC
TRBJ2-3	few	TRBD2	TRBV10-3	CAISTTSGGADTQYF	TGTGCCATCAGTACGACTAGCGGGGGGGCAGATACGCAGTATTTT
TRBJ1-1	few	NA	TRBV20-1	CSARDSVRGPEAFF	TGCAGTGCTAGAGATTCAGTCAGGGGCCCTGAAGCTTTCTTT
TRBJ1-5	NA	TRBD1	TRBV20-1	CSAKTPGQFAQHF	TGCAGTGCTAAAACACCGGGACAGTTTGCCCAGCATTTT
TRBJ2-7	NA	NA	TRBV5-5	CASSLPLRGADYEQYF	TGTGCCAGCAGCCTTCCCCTTCGTGGTGCTGACTACGAGCAGTACTTC
TRBJ2-1	few	NA	TRBV30	CAWSGSTGSNEQFF	TGTGCCTGGAGTGGGTCGACAGGTAGCAATGAGCAGTTCTTC
TRBJ1-5	few	NA	TRBV6-2/TRBV6-3	CASSYRGGQPQHF	TGTGCCAGCAGTTACAGGGGAGGGCAGCCCCAGCATTTT
TRBJ1-2	few	NA	TRBV14	CASSQGEQILRGYTF	TGTGCCAGCAGCCAAGGCGAACAGATTTTACGGGGCTACACCTTC
TRBJ1-2	few	NA	TRBV4-3	CASSRERQAHYGYTF	TGCGCCAGCAGCCGAGAAAGACAGGCTCACTATGGCTACACCTTC
TRBJ2-1	NA	NA	TRBV9	CASSVGSQGNEQFF	TGTGCCAGCAGCGTTGGGTCGCAGGGTAATGAGCAGTTCTTC
TRBJ1-6	NA	TRBD1	TRBV4-2	CASSQDVGQVLRSPLHF	TGTGCCAGCAGCCAAGATGTAGGACAGGTTCTTCGGTCACCCCTCCACTTT
TRBJ1-6	NA	NA	TRBV18	CASSPGVNSPLHF	TGTGCCAGCTCACCAGGGGTTAATTCACCCCTCCACTTT
TRBJ2-5	few	TRBD2	TRBV29-1	CSAAPGLAFQETQYF	TGCAGCGCAGCACCGGGACTAGCTTTCCAAGAGACCCAGTACTTC
TRBJ1-4	few	NA	TRBV12-3/TRBV12-4	CASSSTDKGEKLFF	TGTGCCAGCAGTTCGACAGATAAAGGGGAAAAACTGTTTTTT
TRBJ2-7	many	NA	TRBV4-1	CASSHRFTGTRSYEQYF	TGCGCCAGCAGCCACCGCTTTACAGGGACCCGCTCCTACGAGCAGTACTTC
TRBJ1-2	NA	TRBD1	TRBV28	CASTGGGYGYTF	TGTGCCAGCACAGGGGGCGGCTATGGCTACACCTTC
TRBJ1-1	NA	NA	TRBV7-9	CASSSSVPGNTEAFF	NA
TRBJ1-2	few	NA	TRBV10-3	CAISERGVRGYTF	TGTGCCATCAGTGAGCGCGGGGTACGAGGCTACACCTTC
TRBJ1-6	few	NA	TRBV4-1	CASSQALYNSPLHF	TGCGCCAGCAGCCAAGCCCTCTATAATTCACCCCTCCACTTT
TRBJ1-5	many	TRBD1	TRBV15	CATSRGTGNQPQHF	TGTGCCACCAGCAGAGGGACAGGGAATCAGCCCCAGCATTTT
TRBJ2-5	NA	NA	TRBV6-6	CASSYGKETQYF	TGTGCCAGCAGTTACGGTAAAGAGACCCAGTACTTC
TRBJ2-3	NA	TRBD2	TRBV6-6	CASSPGVSGGFTDTQYF	TGTGCCAGCAGTCCGGGTGTTAGCGGGGGTTTCACAGATACGCAGTATTTT
TRBJ1-6	few	TRBD1	TRBV7-2	CASRRTGGVLHF	TGTGCCAGCAGACGGACAGGGGGCGTCCTCCACTTT
TRBJ1-4	NA	NA	TRBV7-6	CASSLEVRGSATNEKLFF	TGTGCCAGCAGCTTAGAAGTCCGGGGGAGTGCAACTAATGAAAAACTGTTTTTT
TRBJ2-7	NA	TRBD1	TRBV18	CASSEGQASSYEQYF	TGTGCCAGCTCGGAGGGACAGGCGAGCTCCTACGAGCAGTACTTC
TRBJ1-4	NA	NA	TRBV20-1	CSARVRWAEKLFF	TGCAGTGCTAGAGTCCGGTGGGCCGAAAAACTGTTTTTT
TRBJ2-3	NA	NA	TRBV5-5	CASSLSQTDTQYF	TGTGCCAGCAGCTTGAGCCAGACAGATACGCAGTATTTT
TRBJ1-2	NA	NA	TRBV12-3/TRBV12-4	CASSLGVGSNPDGYTF	TGTGCCAGCAGCTTGGGTGTGGGGAGCAATCCTGATGGCTACACCTTC
TRBJ2-2	NA	NA	TRBV20-1	CSARYERRNTGELFF	TGCAGTGCTAGGTATGAACGACGGAACACCGGGGAGCTGTTTTTT
TRBJ2-3	NA	TRBD1	TRBV11-2	CASSTMTGGLTDTQYF	TGTGCCAGCAGCACCATGACAGGGGGTCTAACAGATACGCAGTATTTT
TRBJ2-5	NA	NA	TRBV5-1	CASSFYFQETQYF	TGCGCCAGCAGCTTCTATTTCCAAGAGACCCAGTACTTC
TRBJ2-1	NA	NA	TRBV27	CASSLGALGNEQFF	TGTGCCAGCAGTTTAGGGGCGTTGGGTAATGAGCAGTTCTTC
TRBJ2-1	few	TRBD1	TRBV6-5	CASSWGQSANNEQFF	TGTGCCAGCAGTTGGGGACAGTCGGCCAACAATGAGCAGTTCTTC
TRBJ2-1	NA	TRBD1	TRBV20-1	CSAGGQGHEQFF	TGCAGTGCGGGGGGACAGGGGCATGAGCAGTTCTTC
TRBJ2-3	few	TRBD2	TRBV5-1	CASSLQASGGSYTQYF	TGCGCCAGCAGCTTGCAGGCTAGCGGGGGTAGTTATACGCAGTATTTT
TRBJ1-1	NA	NA	TRBV25-1	CASLAGVGTEAFF	TGTGCCAGCCTCGCAGGGGTGGGCACTGAAGCTTTCTTT
TRBJ1-1	NA	TRBD1	TRBV12-5	CASGFLTGTENTEAFF	TGTGCTAGTGGTTTCCTTACCGGGACAGAGAACACTGAAGCTTTCTTT
TRBJ2-5	NA	NA	TRBV6-6	CASSYGNGETQYF	TGTGCCAGCAGCTACGGAAATGGAGAGACCCAGTACTTC
TRBJ2-5	NA	TRBD2	TRBV4-1	CASSQDLSASGGAYQETQYF	TGCGCCAGCAGCCAAGATCTATCGGCTAGCGGGGGGGCGTACCAAGAGACCCAGTACTTC
TRBJ2-3	NA	NA	TRBV7-9	CASSSPEGAARDTQYF	TGTGCCAGCAGCTCACCAGAAGGGGCCGCCCGAGATACGCAGTATTTT
TRBJ1-5	NA	NA	TRBV12-3/TRBV12-4	CASSLGGPPNQPQHF	TGTGCCAGCAGTTTAGGAGGACCTCCCAATCAGCCCCAGCATTTT
TRBJ1-6	NA	NA	TRBV6-2/TRBV6-3	CASSYRIWTSRRDSPLHF	TGTGCCAGCAGTTATAGGATCTGGACCAGTCGTCGCGATTCACCCCTCCACTTT
TRBJ2-1	few	NA	TRBV2	CASSDSGSNNEQFF	TGTGCCAGCAGTGACTCGGGAAGCAACAATGAGCAGTTCTTC
TRBJ1-6	few	NA	TRBV3-1	CASSQDPRAPLHF	TGTGCCAGCAGCCAAGATCCCCGCGCACCCCTCCACTTT
TRBJ2-7	many	TRBD1	TRBV19	CASSIRDSSYEQYF	TGTGCCAGTAGCATCCGGGACAGCTCCTACGAGCAGTACTTC
TRBJ2-3	few	NA	TRBV5-1	CASSQGSTDTQYF	TGCGCCAGCAGCCAGGGGAGCACAGATACGCAGTATTTT
TRBJ1-2	NA	TRBD1	TRBV6-5	CASSPGGGRYGYTF	TGTGCCAGCAGCCCAGGGGGCGGAAGATATGGCTACACCTTC
TRBJ2-7	many	NA	TRBV12-3/TRBV12-4	CASTTVPYEQYF	TGTGCCAGCACTACCGTCCCCTACGAGCAGTACTTC
TRBJ2-3	many	NA	TRBV12-3/TRBV12-4	CATTPRTTDTDTQYF	TGTGCCACCACGCCAAGGACAACAGACACAGATACGCAGTATTTT
TRBJ2-7	few	TRBD1	TRBV18	CASSRDREGREQYF	TGTGCCAGCTCACGGGACAGGGAAGGGCGCGAGCAGTACTTC
TRBJ1-1	few	NA	TRBV5-1	CASSQGPTNTEAFF	TGCGCCAGCAGCCAAGGACCGACGAACACTGAAGCTTTCTTT